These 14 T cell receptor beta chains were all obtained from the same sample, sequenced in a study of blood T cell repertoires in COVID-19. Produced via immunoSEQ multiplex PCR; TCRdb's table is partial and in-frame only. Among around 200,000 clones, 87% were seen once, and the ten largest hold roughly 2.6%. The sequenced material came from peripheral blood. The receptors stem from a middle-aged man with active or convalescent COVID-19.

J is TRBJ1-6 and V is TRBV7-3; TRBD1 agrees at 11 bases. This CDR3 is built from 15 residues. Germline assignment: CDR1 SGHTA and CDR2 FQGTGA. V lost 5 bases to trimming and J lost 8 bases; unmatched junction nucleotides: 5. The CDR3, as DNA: TGTGCCAGCAGCCGGACAGGGGGCGTTTATTCACCCCTCCACTTT. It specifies CASSRTGGVYSPLHF. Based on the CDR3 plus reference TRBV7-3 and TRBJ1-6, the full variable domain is GAGVSQTPSNKVTEKGKYVELRCDPISGHTALYWYRQSLGQGPEFLIYFQGTGAADDSGLPNDRFFAVRPEGSVSTLKIQRTERGDSAVYLCASSRTGGVYSPLHFGNGTRLTVT.

The CDR3 loop is CASRSPEGATYNSPLHF. DNA for the CDR3: TGTGCCAGCAGATCCCCCGAGGGGGCCACCTATAATTCACCCCTCCACTTT. The chain links TRBV5-8 to TRBJ1-6, with TRBD1 matching 7 bases. Per germline, CDR1 SGHTS and CDR2 YDEGEE. The CDR3 runs 17 residues. The J segment lost 2 bases and the V segment lost 5 bases, leaving 10 bases of the junction unmatched.

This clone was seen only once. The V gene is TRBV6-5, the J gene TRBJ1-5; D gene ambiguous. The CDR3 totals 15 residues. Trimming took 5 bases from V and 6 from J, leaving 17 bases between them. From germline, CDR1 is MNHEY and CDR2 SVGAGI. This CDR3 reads CASSPPPASGQPQHF. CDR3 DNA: TGTGCCAGCAGTCCTCCCCCCGCGAGTGGTCAGCCCCAGCATTTT.

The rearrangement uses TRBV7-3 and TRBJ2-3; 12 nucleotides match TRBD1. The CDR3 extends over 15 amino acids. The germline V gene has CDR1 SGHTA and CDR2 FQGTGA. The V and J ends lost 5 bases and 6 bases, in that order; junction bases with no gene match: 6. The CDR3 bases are TGTGCCAGCAGCGCAGAGGGACAGGGGGCTGATACGCAGTATTTT. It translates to CASSAEGQGADTQYF.

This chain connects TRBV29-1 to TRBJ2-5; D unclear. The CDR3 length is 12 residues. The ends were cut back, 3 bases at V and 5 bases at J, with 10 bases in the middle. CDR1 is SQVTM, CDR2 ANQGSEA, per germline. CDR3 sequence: CSVDPRAETQYF. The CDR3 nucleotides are TGCAGCGTTGACCCCAGAGCGGAGACCCAGTACTTC.

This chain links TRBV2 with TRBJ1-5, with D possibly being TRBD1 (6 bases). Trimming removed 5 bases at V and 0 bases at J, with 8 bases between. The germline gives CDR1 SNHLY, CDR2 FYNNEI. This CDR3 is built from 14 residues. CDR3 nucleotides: TGTGCCAGCAGTATGGGGGCTAGCAATCAGCCCCAGCATTTT. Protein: CASSMGASNQPQHF.

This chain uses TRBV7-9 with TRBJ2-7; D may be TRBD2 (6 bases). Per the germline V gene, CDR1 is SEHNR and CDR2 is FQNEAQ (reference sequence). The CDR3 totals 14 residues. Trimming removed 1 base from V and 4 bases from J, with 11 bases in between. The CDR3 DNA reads TGTGCCAGCAGCTTAGAGTCCGGGGGATACGAGCAGTACTTC. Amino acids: CASSLESGGYEQYF. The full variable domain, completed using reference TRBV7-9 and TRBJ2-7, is DTGVSQNPRHKITKRGQNVTFRCDPISEHNRLYWYRQTLGQGPEFLTYFQNEAQLEKSRLLSDRFSAERPKGSFSTLEIQRTEQGDSAMYLCASSLESGGYEQYFGPGTRLTVT.

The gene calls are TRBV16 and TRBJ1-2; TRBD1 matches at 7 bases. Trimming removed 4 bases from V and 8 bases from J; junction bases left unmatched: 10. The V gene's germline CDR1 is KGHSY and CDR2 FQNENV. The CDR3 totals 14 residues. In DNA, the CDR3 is TGTGCCAGCAGCCCTACAGGGGCTGTCGGGGGCTACACCTTC. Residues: CASSPTGAVGGYTF.

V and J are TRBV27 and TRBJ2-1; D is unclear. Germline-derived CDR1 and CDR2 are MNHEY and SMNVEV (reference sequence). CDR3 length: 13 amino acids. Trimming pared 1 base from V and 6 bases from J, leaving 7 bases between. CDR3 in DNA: TGTGCCAGCAGTTTATTTAGTAGCAATGAGCAGTTCTTC. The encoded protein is CASSLFSSNEQFF.

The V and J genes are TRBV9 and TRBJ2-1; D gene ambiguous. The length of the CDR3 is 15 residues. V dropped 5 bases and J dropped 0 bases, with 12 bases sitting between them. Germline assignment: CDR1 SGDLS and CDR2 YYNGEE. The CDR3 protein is CASSGSRSSYNEQFF. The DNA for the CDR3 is TGTGCCAGCAGTGGTTCCCGGAGCTCCTACAATGAGCAGTTCTTC. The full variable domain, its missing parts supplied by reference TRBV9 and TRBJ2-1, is DSGVTQTPKHLITATGQRVTLRCSPRSGDLSVYWYQQSLDQGLQFLIQYYNGEERAKGNILERFSAQQFPDLHSELNLSSLELGDSALYFCASSGSRSSYNEQFFGPGTRLTVL.

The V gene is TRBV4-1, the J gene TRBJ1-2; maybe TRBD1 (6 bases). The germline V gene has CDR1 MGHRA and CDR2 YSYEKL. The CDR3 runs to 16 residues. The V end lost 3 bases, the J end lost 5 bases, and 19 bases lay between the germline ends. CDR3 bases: TGCGCCAGCAGCCAGGGGGCACACGGAACTCGATATGGCTACACCTTC. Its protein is CASSQGAHGTRYGYTF.

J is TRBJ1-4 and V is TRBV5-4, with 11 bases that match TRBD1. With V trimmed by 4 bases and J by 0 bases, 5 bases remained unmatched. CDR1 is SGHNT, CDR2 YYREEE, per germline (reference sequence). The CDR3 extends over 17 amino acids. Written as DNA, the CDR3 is TGTGCCAGCAGCCCTGGGACAGGGGGATCAACTAATGAAAAACTGTTTTTT. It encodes CASSPGTGGSTNEKLFF.

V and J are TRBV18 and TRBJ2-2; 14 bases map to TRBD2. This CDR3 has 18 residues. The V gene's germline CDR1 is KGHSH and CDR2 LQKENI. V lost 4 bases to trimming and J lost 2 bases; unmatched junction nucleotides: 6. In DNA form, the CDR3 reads TGTGCCAGCTCACTACGGACTAGCGGGGGGCCCAACACCGGGGAGCTGTTTTTT. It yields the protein CASSLRTSGGPNTGELFF.

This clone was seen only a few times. This CDR3 is CSVVTGFQGETQYF. The CDR3 DNA follows: TGCAGCGTTGTCACAGGGTTCCAGGGGGAGACCCAGTACTTC. The genes are TRBV29-1 and TRBJ2-5; weak D call: TRBD1 (6 bases). The germline CDR1 and CDR2 sequences are SQVTM and ANQGSEA. The CDR3 extends over 14 amino acids. Trimming cost V 4 bases and J 5 bases, with 17 bases left between them.